This record covers a single T cell receptor (beta chain). Its antigen has not been determined. No much larger clonotype is one base removed from it; base qualities were not supplied. This sample is drawn from a study of blood T cell repertoires in COVID-19 (TCRdb year 2020). For the study in its entirety: The collaborator samples originated in the United States, Italy and Spain and spanned the acute and convalescent phases of COVID-19. The prospective study material was composed of cDNA or gDNA derived from T cells, B-cell-depleted T cells, or PBMCs. The dataset comprised deeply sampled blood TCRbeta repertoires from subjects exposed to, actively infected with, or recovered from COVID-19. The repertoires were released in a freely available public database intended as a resource for research on the immune response to SARS-CoV-2. Samples came from the ongoing ImmuneRACE study (first 160 participants) plus 1,254 subjects from 6 global collaborators. A de-identified subject ID, COVID-19 status, age in years and sex were almost always included in the sample metadata. Where HLA class I and class II types were available, the types were taken from metadata supplied by the sample provider, not from assay-based typing. The paper as a whole reports these results and caveats: Clinical and demographic metadata were provided uncurated, with the amount varying by source and participant.

TCRbeta CDR3 regions were amplified from genomic DNA using the immunoSEQ Assay, a bias-controlled multiplex PCR. The authors processed their data as follows. The number of nucleated cells in each sample was estimated by amplification of reference gene primers within the assay. Sequence reads were collapsed and filtered to measure the absolute abundance of every unique TCRbeta CDR3 rearrangement. For each sample, productive Simpson clonality was calculated as the square root of Simpson's diversity index across productive rearrangements. TCRdb retrieved this table from immuneACCESS and kept in-frame rearrangements only. Not all clones are present; in checked studies, unresolved V genes account for under half, and no reason is known for the remainder. V and J calls and clone size follow that table, whereas D and trimming were derived from the DNA. Within this sample are about 230,000 clones, with 85% to 90% of them counted one time only. The ten largest clones take up around 15% of the sample.

Participants in the prospective study were aged roughly 18 to 90 years, lived in over 20 United States geographic areas, and enrolled through a virtual design. To assign participants to cohorts, the prospective study relied on clinical history that participants themselves reported in a screening survey and a study questionnaire. Recovered participants in ImmuneRACE Cohort 3 were defined as having two consecutive negative NP/OP PCR tests, clearance from a healthcare professional, or resolution of symptoms. Mobile phlebotomists in the prospective study collected whole blood, serum and a nasopharyngeal or oropharyngeal swab from every participant. Over a roughly 2-month period, participants in the prospective study had the option of providing additional blood draws and questionnaires. Blood samples from the prospective study were shipped frozen or at room temperature prior to DNA extraction. Between the V and J ends, shortened by 4 bases and 0 bases respectively, the junction contains 16 bases. CDR1 LNHNV and CDR2 YYDKDF are derived from the germline V gene (reference sequence). The CDR3 holds 17 amino acids from the cysteine to the phenylalanine. Only the CDR3 DNA stays, 51 bases, in frame from base 1.

The TCR was taken from a young man who had recovered from COVID-19. The specimen was PBMCs or T cells enriched from blood (not recorded which). The chain uses TRBV15 and TRBJ2-1; D gene: possibly TRBD2, on 6 matching bases. The DNA sequence is TGTGCCACCAGCACCCGAGCCGGAGGGCCCTCCTACAATGAGCAGTTCTTC. This yields the protein CATSTRAGGPSYNEQFF.